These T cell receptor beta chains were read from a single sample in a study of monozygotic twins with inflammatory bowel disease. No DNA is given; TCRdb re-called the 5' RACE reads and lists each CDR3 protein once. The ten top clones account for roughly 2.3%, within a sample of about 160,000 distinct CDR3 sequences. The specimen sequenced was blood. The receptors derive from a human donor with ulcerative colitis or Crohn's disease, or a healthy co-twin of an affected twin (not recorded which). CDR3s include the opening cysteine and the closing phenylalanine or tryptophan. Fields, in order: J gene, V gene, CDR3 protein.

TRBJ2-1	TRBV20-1	CSARRTGQGAYNEQFF
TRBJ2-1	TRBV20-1	CSARDPGQGRNEQFF
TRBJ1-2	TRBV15	CATSRRTGPGSSF
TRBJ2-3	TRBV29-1	CSVAPRRLSDTQYF
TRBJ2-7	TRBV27	CASAARQGVVNEQYF
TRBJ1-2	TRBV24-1	CATSDSTDRNYGYTF
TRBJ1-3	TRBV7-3	CASSRGGQRESGNTIYF
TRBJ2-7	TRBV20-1	CSARKESSYEQYF
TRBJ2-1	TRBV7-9	CASSTRWEGDYNEQFF
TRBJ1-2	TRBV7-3	CASSLMGTGSYTF
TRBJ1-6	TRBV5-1	CASSLLTGGISPLHF
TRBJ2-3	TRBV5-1	CASSPGTSGGTDTQYF
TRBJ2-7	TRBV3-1	CASSFPAKSEQYF
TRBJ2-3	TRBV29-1	CSVQGGTGLTDTQYF
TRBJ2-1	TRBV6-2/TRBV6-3	CASSVAGEVNEQFF
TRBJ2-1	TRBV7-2	CASTVTGSYNEQFF
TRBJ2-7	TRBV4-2	CASSLLFRDSPTYEQYF
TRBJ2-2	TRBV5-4	CASSLVGVTGELFF
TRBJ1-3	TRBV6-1	CASGGYPYFGNTIYF
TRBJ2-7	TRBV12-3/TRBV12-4	CASSLGFGYEQYF
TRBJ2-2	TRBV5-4	CASSRDGGELFF
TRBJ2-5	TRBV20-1	CSAQDRVRETQYF
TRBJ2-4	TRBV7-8	CASSSHPKNIQYF
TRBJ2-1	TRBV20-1	CSARILISSYNEQFF
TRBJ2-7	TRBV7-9	CASSFTRGFNYEQYF
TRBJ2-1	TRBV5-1	CASSLTSGGEYEQFF
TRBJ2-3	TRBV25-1	CASKDRGLTDTQYF
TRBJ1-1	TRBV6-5	CASSSPGQAEAFF
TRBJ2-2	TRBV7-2	CASSFGSTNTGELFF